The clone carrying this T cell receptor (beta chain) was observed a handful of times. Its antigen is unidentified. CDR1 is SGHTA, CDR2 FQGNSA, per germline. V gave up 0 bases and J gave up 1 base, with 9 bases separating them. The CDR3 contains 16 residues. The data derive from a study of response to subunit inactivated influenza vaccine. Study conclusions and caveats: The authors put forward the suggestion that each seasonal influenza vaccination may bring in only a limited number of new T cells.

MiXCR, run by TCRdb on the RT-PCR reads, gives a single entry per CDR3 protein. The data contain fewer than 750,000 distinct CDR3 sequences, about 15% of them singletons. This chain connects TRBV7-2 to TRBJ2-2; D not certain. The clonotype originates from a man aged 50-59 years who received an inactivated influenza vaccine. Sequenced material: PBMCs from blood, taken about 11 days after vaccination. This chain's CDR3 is CASSLAARMNTGELFF. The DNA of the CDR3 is TGTGCCAGCAGCTTAGCGGCCAGGATGAACACCGGGGAGCTGTTTTTT.